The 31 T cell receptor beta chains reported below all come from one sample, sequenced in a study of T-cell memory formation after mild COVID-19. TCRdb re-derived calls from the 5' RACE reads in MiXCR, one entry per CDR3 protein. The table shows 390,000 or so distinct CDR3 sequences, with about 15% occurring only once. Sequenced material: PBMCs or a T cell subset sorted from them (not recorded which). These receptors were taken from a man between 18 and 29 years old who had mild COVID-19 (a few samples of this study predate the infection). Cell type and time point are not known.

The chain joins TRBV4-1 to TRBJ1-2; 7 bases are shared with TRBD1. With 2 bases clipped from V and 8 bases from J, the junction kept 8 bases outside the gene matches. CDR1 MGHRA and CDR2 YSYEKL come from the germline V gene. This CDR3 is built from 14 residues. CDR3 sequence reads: CASSQIQGFRGYTF. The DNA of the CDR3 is TGCGCCAGCAGCCAAATACAGGGGTTTAGGGGCTACACCTTC.

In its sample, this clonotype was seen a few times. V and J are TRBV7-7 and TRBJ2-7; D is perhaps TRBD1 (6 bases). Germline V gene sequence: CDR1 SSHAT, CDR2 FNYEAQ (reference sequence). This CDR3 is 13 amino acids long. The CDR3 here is CASSHAGVGEQYV. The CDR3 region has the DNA TGTGCTAGCAGCCACGCAGGGGTGGGCGAGCAGTACGTC.

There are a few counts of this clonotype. The CDR3 region has the DNA TGTGCCAGCAGCTTGGGCGCGGGAGGAGGCTACACCTTC. Residues: CASSLGAGGGYTF. The chain combines TRBV7-3 with TRBJ1-2; unclear D gene. Germline assignment: CDR1 SGHTA and CDR2 FQGTGA. The CDR3 has 13 residues. V gave up 3 bases and J gave up 8 bases, with 13 bases separating them.

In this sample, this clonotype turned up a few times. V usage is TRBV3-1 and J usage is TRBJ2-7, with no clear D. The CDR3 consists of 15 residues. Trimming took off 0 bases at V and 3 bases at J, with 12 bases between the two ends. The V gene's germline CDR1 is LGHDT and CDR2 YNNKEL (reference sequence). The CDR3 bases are TGTGCCAGCAGCCAAGATAATATCCCAGACTACGAGCAGTACTTC. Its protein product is CASSQDNIPDYEQYF.

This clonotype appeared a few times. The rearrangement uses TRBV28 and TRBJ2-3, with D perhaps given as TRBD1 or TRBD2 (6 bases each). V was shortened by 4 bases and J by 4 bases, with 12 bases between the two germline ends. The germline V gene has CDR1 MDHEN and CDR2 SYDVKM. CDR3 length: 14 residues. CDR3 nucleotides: TGTGCCAGCAGTTCGGGGGCAACTGCAGATACGCAGTATTTT. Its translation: CASSSGATADTQYF.

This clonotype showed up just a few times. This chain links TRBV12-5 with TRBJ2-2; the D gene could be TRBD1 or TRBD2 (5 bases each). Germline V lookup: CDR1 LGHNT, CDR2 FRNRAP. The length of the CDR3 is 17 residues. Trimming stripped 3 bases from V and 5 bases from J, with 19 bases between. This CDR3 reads CASGFRPRGARTGELFF. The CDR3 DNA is TGTGCTAGTGGTTTCCGACCCAGAGGGGCGAGAACCGGGGAGCTGTTTTTT.

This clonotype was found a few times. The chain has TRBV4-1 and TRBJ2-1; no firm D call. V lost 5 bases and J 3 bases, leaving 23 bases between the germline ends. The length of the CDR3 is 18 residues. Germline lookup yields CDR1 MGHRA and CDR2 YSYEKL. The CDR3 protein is CASSSRNPLGLYYNEQFF. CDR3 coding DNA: TGCGCCAGCAGCTCAAGGAACCCCCTTGGCCTGTACTACAATGAGCAGTTCTTC.

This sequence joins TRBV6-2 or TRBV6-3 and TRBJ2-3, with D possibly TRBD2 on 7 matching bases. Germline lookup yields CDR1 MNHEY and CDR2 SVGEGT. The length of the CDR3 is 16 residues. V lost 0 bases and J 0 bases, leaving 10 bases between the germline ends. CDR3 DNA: TGTGCCAGCAGTTACTCGCGGGGGCCTAGCACAGATACGCAGTATTTT. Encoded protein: CASSYSRGPSTDTQYF.

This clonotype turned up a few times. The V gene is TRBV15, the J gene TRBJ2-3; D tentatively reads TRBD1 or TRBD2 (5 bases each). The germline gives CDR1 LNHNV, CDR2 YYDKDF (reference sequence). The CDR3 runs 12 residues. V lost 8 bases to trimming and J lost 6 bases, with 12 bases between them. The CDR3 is CATAGTMDTQYF. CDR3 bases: TGTGCCACCGCCGGGACGATGGATACGCAGTATTTT. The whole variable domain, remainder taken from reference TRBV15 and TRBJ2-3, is DAMVIQNPRYQVTQFGKPVTLSCSQTLNHNVMYWYQQKSSQAPKLLFHYYDKDFNNEADTPDNFQSRRPNTSFCFLDIRSPGLGDTAMYLCATAGTMDTQYFGPGTRLTVL.

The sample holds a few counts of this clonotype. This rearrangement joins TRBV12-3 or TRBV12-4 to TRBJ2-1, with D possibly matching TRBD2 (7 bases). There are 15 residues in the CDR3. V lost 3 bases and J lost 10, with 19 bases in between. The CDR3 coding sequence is TGTGCCAGCAGTTTTTTACTCGGGGGGCCGGGAGAGCAGTTCTTC. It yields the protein CASSFLLGGPGEQFF.

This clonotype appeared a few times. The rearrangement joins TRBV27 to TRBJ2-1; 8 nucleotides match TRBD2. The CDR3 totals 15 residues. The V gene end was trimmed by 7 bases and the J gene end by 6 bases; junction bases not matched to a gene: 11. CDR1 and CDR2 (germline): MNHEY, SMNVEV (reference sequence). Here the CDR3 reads CASTLGSGATNEQFF. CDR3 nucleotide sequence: TGTGCCAGCACCCTGGGTAGCGGGGCAACCAATGAGCAGTTCTTC.

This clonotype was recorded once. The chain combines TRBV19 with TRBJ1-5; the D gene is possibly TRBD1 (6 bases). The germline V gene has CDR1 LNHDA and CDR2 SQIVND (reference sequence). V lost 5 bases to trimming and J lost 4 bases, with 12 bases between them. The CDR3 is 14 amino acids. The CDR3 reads CASSGIQGNQPQHF. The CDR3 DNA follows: TGTGCCAGTAGTGGGATACAGGGAAATCAGCCCCAGCATTTT.

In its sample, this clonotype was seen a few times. The CDR3 DNA reads as TGCGCCAGCAGCTTTGGGGGGGCCCTGGGCTACGAGCAGTACTTC. Protein: CASSFGGALGYEQYF. V gene TRBV5-1 combines with J gene TRBJ2-7, with D possibly being TRBD2 (7 bases). CDR3 size: 15 residues. Between the trimmed V and J ends, which lost 2 bases and 3 bases, there was a span of 15 bases. CDR1 SGHRS and CDR2 YFSETQ come from the germline V gene.

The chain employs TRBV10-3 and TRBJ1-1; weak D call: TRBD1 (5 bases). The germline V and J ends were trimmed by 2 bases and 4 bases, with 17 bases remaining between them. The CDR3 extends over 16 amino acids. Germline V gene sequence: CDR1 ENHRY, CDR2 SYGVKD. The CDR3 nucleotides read TGTGCCATCAGTGAGATGGGGGAAGGGTCGAGCACTGAAGCTTTCTTT. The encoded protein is CAISEMGEGSSTEAFF.

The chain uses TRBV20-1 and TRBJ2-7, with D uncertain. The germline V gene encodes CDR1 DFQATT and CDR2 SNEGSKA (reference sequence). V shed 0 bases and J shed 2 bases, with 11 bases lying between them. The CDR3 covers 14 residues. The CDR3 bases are TGCAGTGCTAGAGATCTAGAAATTCCCTACGAGCAGTACTTC. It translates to CSARDLEIPYEQYF.

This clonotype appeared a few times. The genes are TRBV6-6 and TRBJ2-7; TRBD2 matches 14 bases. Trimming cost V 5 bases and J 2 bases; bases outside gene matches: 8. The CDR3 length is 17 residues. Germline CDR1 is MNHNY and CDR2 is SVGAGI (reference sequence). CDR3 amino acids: CASSALTSGGAPYEQYF. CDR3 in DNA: TGTGCCAGCAGTGCCCTGACTAGCGGGGGGGCCCCCTACGAGCAGTACTTC.

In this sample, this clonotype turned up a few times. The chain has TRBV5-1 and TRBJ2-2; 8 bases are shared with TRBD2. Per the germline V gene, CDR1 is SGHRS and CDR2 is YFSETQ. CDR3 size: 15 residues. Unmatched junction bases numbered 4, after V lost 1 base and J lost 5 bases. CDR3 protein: CASSLLSSGTGELFF. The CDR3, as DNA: TGCGCCAGCAGCTTGCTCTCTAGCGGGACCGGGGAGCTGTTTTTT.

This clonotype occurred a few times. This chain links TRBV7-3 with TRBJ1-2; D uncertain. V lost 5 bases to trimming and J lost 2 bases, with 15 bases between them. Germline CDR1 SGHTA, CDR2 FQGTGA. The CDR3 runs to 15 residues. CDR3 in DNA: TGTGCCAGCAGCCCAGCGGGCGGACCCAACTATGGCTACACCTTC. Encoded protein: CASSPAGGPNYGYTF.

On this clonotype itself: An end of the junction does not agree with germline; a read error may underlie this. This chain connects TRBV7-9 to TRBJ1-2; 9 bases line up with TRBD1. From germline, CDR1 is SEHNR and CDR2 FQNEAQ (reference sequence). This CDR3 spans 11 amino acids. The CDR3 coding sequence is TGTGCCAGCAGCTTAGGGGACAGGGACTCCTTC. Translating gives CASSLGDRDSF.

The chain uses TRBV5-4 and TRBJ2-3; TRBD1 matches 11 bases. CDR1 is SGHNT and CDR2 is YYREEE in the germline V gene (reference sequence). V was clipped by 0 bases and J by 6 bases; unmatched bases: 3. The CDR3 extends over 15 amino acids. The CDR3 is CASSLVGQGGDTQYF. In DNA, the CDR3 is TGTGCCAGCAGCTTGGTGGGACAGGGGGGGGATACGCAGTATTTT.

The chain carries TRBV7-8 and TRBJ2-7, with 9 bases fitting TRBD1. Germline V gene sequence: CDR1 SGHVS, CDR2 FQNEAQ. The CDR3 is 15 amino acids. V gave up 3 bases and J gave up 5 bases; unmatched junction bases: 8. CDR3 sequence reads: CASSFPGTGRNEQYF. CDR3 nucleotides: TGTGCCAGCAGCTTCCCCGGGACAGGGAGAAACGAGCAGTACTTC.

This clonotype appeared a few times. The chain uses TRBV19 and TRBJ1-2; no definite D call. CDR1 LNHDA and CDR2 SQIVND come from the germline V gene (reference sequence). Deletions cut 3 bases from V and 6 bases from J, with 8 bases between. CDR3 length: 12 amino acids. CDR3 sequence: CASSIGFDGYTF. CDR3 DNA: TGTGCCAGTAGTATTGGTTTTGATGGCTACACCTTC.

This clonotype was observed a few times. CDR3 in DNA: TGCAGCGTCGGAGAGCGGAGCTCCTACAATGAGCAGTTCTTC. Translating gives CSVGERSSYNEQFF. The chain recombines TRBV29-1 with TRBJ2-1, with a weak D call TRBD2 (5 bases). This CDR3 is 14 amino acids long. Germline loops: CDR1 SQVTM, CDR2 ANQGSEA. Trimming left V 6 bases short and J 0 bases short, with 12 bases between.

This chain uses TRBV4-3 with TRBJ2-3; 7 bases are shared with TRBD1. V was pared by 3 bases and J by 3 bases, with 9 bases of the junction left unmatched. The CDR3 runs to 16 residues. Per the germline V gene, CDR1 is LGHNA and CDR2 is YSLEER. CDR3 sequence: CASSQDNRGGTDTQYF. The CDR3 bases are TGCGCCAGCAGCCAGGACAACAGGGGCGGAACAGATACGCAGTATTTT.

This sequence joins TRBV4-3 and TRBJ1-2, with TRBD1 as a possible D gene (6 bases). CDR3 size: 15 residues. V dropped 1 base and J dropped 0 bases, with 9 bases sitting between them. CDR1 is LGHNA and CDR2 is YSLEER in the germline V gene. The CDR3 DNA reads TGCGCCAGCAGCCAAGCGGGGACACCTAACTATGGCTACACCTTC. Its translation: CASSQAGTPNYGYTF.

CDR3 DNA sequence: TGTGCCAGCAGAGTGACAGGGGGTTCACCCCTCCACTTT. Amino acid sequence: CASRVTGGSPLHF. The rearrangement uses TRBV7-2 and TRBJ1-6; the match to TRBD1 covers 9 bases. V lost 6 bases to trimming and J lost 9 bases; unmatched junction nucleotides: 3. The CDR3 totals 13 residues. Germline CDR1 and CDR2: SGHTA and FQGNSA.

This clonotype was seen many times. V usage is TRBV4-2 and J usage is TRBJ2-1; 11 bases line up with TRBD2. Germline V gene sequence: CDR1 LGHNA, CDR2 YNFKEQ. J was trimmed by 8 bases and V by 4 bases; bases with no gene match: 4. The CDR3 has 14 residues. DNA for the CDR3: TGTGCCAGCAGCCTAGCGGGGGGGCCCGATGAGCAGTTCTTC. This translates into CASSLAGGPDEQFF.

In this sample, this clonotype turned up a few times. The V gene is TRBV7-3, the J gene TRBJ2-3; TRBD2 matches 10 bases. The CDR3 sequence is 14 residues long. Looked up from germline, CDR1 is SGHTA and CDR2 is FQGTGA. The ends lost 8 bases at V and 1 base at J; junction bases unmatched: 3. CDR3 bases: TGTGCCAGCGGTAGCGGGGGGCGCACAGATACGCAGTATTTT. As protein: CASGSGGRTDTQYF.

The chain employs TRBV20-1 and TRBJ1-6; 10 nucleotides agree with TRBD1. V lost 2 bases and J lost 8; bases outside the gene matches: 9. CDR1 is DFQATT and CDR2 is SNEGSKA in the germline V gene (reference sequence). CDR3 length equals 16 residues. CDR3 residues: CSARQPGQGGYSPLHF. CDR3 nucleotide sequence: TGCAGTGCTAGACAACCCGGACAGGGGGGATATTCACCCCTCCACTTT.

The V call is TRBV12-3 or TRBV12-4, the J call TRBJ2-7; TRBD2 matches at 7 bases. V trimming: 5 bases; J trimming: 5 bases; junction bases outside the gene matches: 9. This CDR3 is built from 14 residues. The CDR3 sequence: CASSTSSGPHEQYF. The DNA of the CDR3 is TGTGCCAGCAGTACCTCTAGCGGCCCCCACGAGCAGTACTTC.

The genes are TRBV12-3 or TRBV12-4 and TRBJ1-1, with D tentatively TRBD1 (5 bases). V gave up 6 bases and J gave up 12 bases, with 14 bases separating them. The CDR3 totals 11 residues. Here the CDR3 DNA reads TGTGCCAGCAGCCCAATGGGGGGGACTTTCTTT. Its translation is CASSPMGGTFF.